The T cell receptor beta chain under discussion was sequenced for a study of blood T cell repertoires in COVID-19. Overall study: COVID-19 samples collected from the United States, Italy and Spain covered acute and convalescent phases. The cDNA or gDNA used as material had been derived from T cells, B-cell-depleted T cells, or PBMCs.

Germline V lookup: CDR1 MGHRA, CDR2 YSYEKL. There are 17 residues in the CDR3. V shed 4 bases and J shed 1 base, with 19 bases lying between them. In the source study's methods: Estimated nucleated cell counts came from reference gene primer amplification. The table came from immunoSEQ multiplex PCR; TCRdb's copy has only in-frame clones and leaves some out. V, J and clone size derive from that table, while D and trimming were established from the DNA sequence. Here the sample spans about 270,000 clones, approximately 85% being singletons. Material for sequencing was peripheral blood. This chain joins TRBV4-1 and TRBJ1-2; D is unresolved. This sequence originates from a woman aged 70-85 years with acute or convalescent COVID-19. The CDR3 DNA is TGCGCCAGCAGCCGATCTTTATCGGACGGAGGTAACTATGGCTACACCTTC. Translation gives CASSRSLSDGGNYGYTF.